This T cell receptor (beta chain) derives from a study of T cells after yellow fever vaccination. The J segment lost 8 bases and the V segment lost 3 bases, leaving 9 bases of the junction unmatched. Germline CDR1 DFQATT, CDR2 SNEGSKA (reference sequence). There are 15 residues in the CDR3. TCRdb re-called the 5' RACE reads with MiXCR, one entry per CDR3 protein. The profile shows 400,000 or so distinct CDR3 sequences, about 6.2% of them singletons. This chain links TRBV20-1 with TRBJ2-1; 11 nucleotides line up with TRBD2. Sequencing was performed on PBMCs, taken 5 days after the yellow fever booster vaccination. The TCR sequence derives from a man younger than 40 who received the YFV17D yellow fever vaccine. CDR3 in amino acids: CSARPPSGRRHEQFF. The CDR3 DNA is TGCAGTGCTAGGCCCCCTAGCGGGAGGAGGCATGAGCAGTTCTTC.